The subject of this entry is one T cell receptor beta chain. No antigen is known for it. Here immunoSEQ multiplex PCR was the method, and the copy in TCRdb shows in-frame clones only, minus some. The data hold more than 45,000 clones, with 65% to 85% observed a single time. The data stem from a study of T cells in localized non-small cell lung cancer. Findings and caveats of the study: Median detection of top 100 tumor clones in adjacent lung was around 57 clones.

The V and J ends lost 7 bases and 5 bases, in that order; junction bases with no gene match: 11. CDR1 and CDR2 (germline): LNHDA, SQIVND (reference sequence). CDR3 size: 15 residues. The receptor's source is a man aged 35-75 years with stage III lung adenocarcinoma. This specimen consisted of peripheral blood mononuclear cells, obtained before any cancer treatment. This sequence joins TRBV19 and TRBJ1-1, with 9 bases matching TRBD1. CDR3 amino acids: CASIRDRGTLTEAFF. The CDR3 coding sequence is TGTGCCAGTATTCGCGACAGGGGGACGTTAACTGAAGCTTTCTTT.